These T cell receptor beta chains were read from a single sample in a study of shared clonotypes between healthy human individuals. Sequencing used immunoSEQ multiplex PCR; TCRdb keeps in-frame clones, though not all of them. The sample includes approximately 110,000 clones, about 66% of them seen just once. Input material: memory CD8+ T cells sorted from blood. These receptors were obtained from a woman in her 30s in good health. The CDR3 runs from the conserved cysteine through the conserved F or W. D genes are given only for firm matches. Some rows mark clone size as missing; the rest say once, few, many or name a class of expanded clone.

D gene	V gene	clone size	J gene	CDR3 protein	CDR3 DNA
NA	TRBV19	few	TRBJ2-4	CASSIGDRMGIQYF	TGTGCCAGTAGTATAGGAGACAGGATGGGCATTCAGTACTTC
NA	TRBV7-3	few	TRBJ2-7	CASSPGLGYEQYF	TGTGCCAGCAGCCCCGGCCTAGGGTACGAGCAGTACTTC
TRBD1	TRBV28	NA	TRBJ1-1	CASSFRDRLNTEAFF	TGTGCCAGCAGTTTTCGGGACAGGTTGAACACTGAAGCTTTCTTT
TRBD1	TRBV5-4	NA	TRBJ2-5	CASRNTGGSETQYF	TGTGCCAGCAGAAACACAGGGGGCTCGGAGACCCAGTACTTC
NA	TRBV19	NA	TRBJ2-2	CASSIDLAGARDTGELFF	TGTGCCAGTAGTATAGATTTGGCGGGGGCCCGGGACACCGGGGAGCTGTTTTTT
NA	TRBV30	NA	TRBJ2-1	CACDPPPANEQFF	TGTGCCTGTGACCCCCCCCCGGCCAATGAGCAGTTCTTC
TRBD1	TRBV7-9	NA	TRBJ1-1	CASSPRTGVLDTEAFF	TGTGCCAGCAGCCCCCGGACAGGGGTATTGGACACTGAAGCTTTCTTT
TRBD1	TRBV7-8	NA	TRBJ1-2	CASSSGQGTILNYGYTF	TGTGCCAGCAGCTCGGGACAGGGGACCATCCTTAACTATGGCTACACCTTC
NA	TRBV27	NA	TRBJ1-1	CASRSPTVEAFF	TGTGCCAGCAGATCCCCCACGGTTGAAGCTTTCTTT
TRBD1	TRBV19	NA	TRBJ2-7	CAKPTGSSYEQYF	TGTGCCAAACCGACAGGGAGCTCCTACGAGCAGTACTTC
TRBD1	TRBV2	NA	TRBJ2-2	CASSQGAMGELFF	TGTGCCAGCAGTCAGGGGGCAATGGGGGAGCTGTTTTTT
NA	TRBV4-1	NA	TRBJ2-1	CASSQHEAYNEQFF	TGCGCCAGCAGCCAACACGAAGCCTACAATGAGCAGTTCTTC
TRBD1	TRBV4-1	NA	TRBJ1-2	CASSYPGQGINGYTF	TGCGCCAGCAGCTACCCGGGACAGGGTATAAATGGCTACACCTTC
NA	TRBV25-1	NA	TRBJ2-7	CASSEEPVGTESYEQYF	TGTGCCAGCAGTGAAGAACCCGTCGGGACCGAATCCTACGAGCAGTACTTC
NA	TRBV11-2	NA	TRBJ2-5	CASSLGLVWEQYF	TGTGCCAGCAGCCTAGGACTGGTTTGGGAGCAGTACTTC
NA	TRBV27	few	TRBJ2-1	CASSLPGQGKTEQFF	TGTGCCAGCAGTTTACCCGGGCAGGGAAAGACTGAGCAGTTCTTC
NA	TRBV28	NA	TRBJ2-7	CASSARGDSYEQYF	TGTGCCAGCAGCGCCAGGGGGGACTCCTACGAGCAGTACTTC
NA	TRBV29-1	NA	TRBJ2-5	CSVERSSAETQYF	TGCAGCGTTGAACGGTCTAGCGCAGAGACCCAGTACTTC
NA	TRBV7-8	once	TRBJ1-4	CASSLVGLQISNEKLFF	TGTGCCAGCAGCTTAGTAGGGTTACAGATTTCAAATGAAAAACTGTTTTTT
TRBD2	TRBV6-6	NA	TRBJ2-4	CASSPTRLADKNIQYF	TGTGCCAGCAGCCCGACCCGACTAGCCGACAAAAACATTCAGTACTTC
NA	TRBV6-4	NA	TRBJ2-3	CASSDSTADTQYF	TGTGCCAGCAGTGACTCGACCGCGGATACGCAGTATTTT
NA	TRBV7-2	NA	TRBJ1-5	CASSLDSTPNQPQHF	TGTGCCAGCAGCTTAGATAGCACTCCCAATCAGCCCCAGCATTTT
NA	TRBV7-3	many	TRBJ2-2	CASSPGYAGELFF	TGTGCCAGCAGCCCCGGGTACGCCGGGGAGCTGTTTTTT
TRBD2	TRBV9	NA	TRBJ2-1	CASSAGLAGDISVHNEQFF	TGTGCCAGCAGCGCGGGGCTAGCGGGAGATATCTCCGTACACAATGAGCAGTTCTTC
NA	TRBV4-1	NA	TRBJ1-1	CASSLKIGPATEAFF	TGCGCCAGCAGCCTAAAGATAGGGCCGGCCACTGAAGCTTTCTTT
NA	TRBV28	NA	TRBJ1-1	CATGSWVEGNTEAFF	TGTGCCACTGGTTCATGGGTTGAGGGGAACACTGAAGCTTTCTTT
NA	TRBV6-5	NA	TRBJ2-7	CASSYIAGGDSYEQYF	TGTGCCAGCAGTTACATAGCTGGCGGGGATTCCTACGAGCAGTACTTC
NA	TRBV6-6	NA	TRBJ2-5	CASSYVSGIKETQYF	TGTGCCAGCAGTTACGTTAGCGGTATAAAAGAGACCCAGTACTTC
NA	TRBV14	NA	TRBJ2-6	CASSLRRAGSSGANVLTF	TGTGCCAGCAGCCTCCGAAGGGCAGGAAGCTCTGGGGCCAACGTCCTGACTTTC
NA	TRBV15	many	TRBJ2-2	CATSRGDIDTGELFF	TGTGCCACCAGCAGAGGAGACATCGACACCGGGGAGCTGTTTTTT
NA	TRBV6-1	NA	TRBJ1-5	CASSEYQGTRNQPQHF	TGTGCCAGCAGTGAATACCAGGGGACGCGCAATCAGCCCCAGCATTTT
TRBD1	TRBV6-6	NA	TRBJ2-7	CASSYSPGQFYEQYF	TGTGCCAGCAGTTACTCCCCGGGACAGTTCTACGAGCAGTACTTC
NA	TRBV6-4	once	TRBJ2-6	CASSPGRSGANVLTF	TGTGCCAGCAGCCCGGGGCGCTCTGGGGCCAACGTCCTGACTTTC
TRBD2	TRBV25-1	medium-sized	TRBJ2-3	CASTGTSGSRSTDTQYF	TGTGCCAGCACTGGGACTAGCGGGAGCCGAAGCACAGATACGCAGTATTTT
NA	TRBV7-2	many	TRBJ2-5	CASSLWTVQETQYF	TGTGCCAGCAGCCTTTGGACAGTTCAAGAGACCCAGTACTTC
NA	TRBV19	NA	TRBJ2-1	CASSLVQFREQFF	TGTGCCAGTAGTTTGGTCCAATTTAGGGAGCAGTTCTTC
TRBD1	TRBV7-8	NA	TRBJ1-4	CASSLVSTGGYEKLFF	TGTGCCAGCAGCTTAGTGTCGACAGGGGGTTATGAAAAACTGTTTTTT
NA	TRBV28	many	TRBJ2-2	CASTTYAGELFF	TGTGCCAGCACCACTTATGCCGGGGAGCTGTTTTTT
NA	TRBV10-1	few	TRBJ2-7	CASSLSGSGEQYF	TGCGCCAGCTCCCTCTCCGGGAGCGGCGAGCAGTACTTC
NA	TRBV7-9	NA	TRBJ2-7	CASSLLADKQYF	TGTGCCAGCAGCCTCCTAGCCGATAAGCAGTACTTC
NA	TRBV4-1	once	TRBJ2-2	CASSPLGVGGELFF	TGCGCCAGCAGTCCACTTGGCGTGGGCGGGGAGCTGTTTTTT
NA	TRBV7-3	NA	TRBJ2-3	CASSQGYLRTDTQYF	TGTGCCAGCAGCCAAGGATATCTCCGCACAGATACGCAGTATTTT
NA	TRBV6-4	many	TRBJ2-3	CASSERSTDTQYF	TGTGCCAGCAGTGAGCGCAGCACAGATACGCAGTATTTT
NA	TRBV6-5	NA	TRBJ1-3	CASSYWWGNTIYF	TGTGCCAGCAGTTACTGGTGGGGAAACACCATATATTTT
TRBD1	TRBV28	few	TRBJ2-2	CASSSGTGNTGELFF	TGTGCCAGCAGTTCCGGGACAGGGAACACCGGGGAGCTGTTTTTT
TRBD2	TRBV11-3	NA	TRBJ2-1	CASSPRASGSGNEQFF	TGTGCCAGCAGTCCTAGGGCTAGCGGGAGTGGTAATGAGCAGTTCTTC
TRBD2	TRBV27	NA	TRBJ2-7	CASSARLASTYEQYF	TGTGCCAGCAGTGCTAGACTAGCGTCAACCTACGAGCAGTACTTC
NA	TRBV4-1	many	TRBJ1-1	CASRGEGTEAFF	TGCGCCAGCAGGGGAGAGGGGACTGAAGCTTTCTTT
NA	TRBV27	NA	TRBJ1-5	CASSPWVPLSNQPQHF	TGTGCCAGCAGTCCCTGGGTCCCCCTCAGCAATCAGCCCCAGCATTTT
TRBD1	TRBV4-1	NA	TRBJ1-2	CASSHGTGALVFPDGYTF	TGCGCCAGCAGCCACGGGACAGGCGCCCTCGTGTTTCCGGATGGCTACACCTTC
NA	TRBV6-1	NA	TRBJ2-5	CASSESPEAETQYF	TGTGCCAGCAGTGAATCACCGGAGGCAGAGACCCAGTACTTC
NA	TRBV15	many	TRBJ2-3	CATSRDQGTGTDTQYF	TGTGCCACCAGCAGAGATCAGGGTACGGGCACAGATACGCAGTATTTT
TRBD1	TRBV25-1	once	TRBJ1-4	CASSFGQGGEKLFF	TGTGCCAGCAGTTTCGGACAGGGAGGGGAAAAACTGTTTTTT
NA	TRBV7-6	NA	TRBJ2-2	CASSLRTGNTGELFF	TGTGCCAGCAGCCTCCGGACGGGGAACACCGGGGAGCTGTTTTTT
NA	TRBV6-6	NA	TRBJ2-3	CASSDSGDTQYF	TGTGCCAGCAGTGACTCGGGGGATACGCAGTATTTT
NA	TRBV6-4	medium-sized	TRBJ2-3	CASSAGVADTQYF	TGTGCCAGCAGTGCGGGAGTGGCAGATACGCAGTATTTT
NA	TRBV6-5	NA	TRBJ2-2	CASSYSMNRNTGELFF	TGTGCCAGCAGTTACTCGATGAACAGGAACACCGGGGAGCTGTTTTTT
NA	TRBV15	NA	TRBJ2-4	CATSRDWGAPVIIQYF	TGTGCCACCAGCAGAGATTGGGGGGCGCCGGTAATCATTCAGTACTTC